This T cell receptor beta chain was retrieved from a study of blood T cell repertoires in COVID-19. Overall study context: PBMCs, B-cell-depleted T cells, or T cells were the source of the cDNA or gDNA that made up the material.

Trimming removed 5 bases from V and 2 bases from J; junction bases left unmatched: 11. This CDR3 contains 16 residues. CDR1 and CDR2 (germline): LNHDA, SQIVND (reference sequence). Assay: immunoSEQ multiplex PCR; the TCRdb copy retains only in-frame clones and omits some. The sample carries roughly 350,000 clones, around 85% recorded once. The sample taken for sequencing was peripheral blood. V is TRBV19 and J is TRBJ1-2; 7 bases are a match to TRBD1. This receptor was taken from a woman under 30 with acute or convalescent COVID-19. The CDR3 DNA sequence: TGTGCCAGTAGTGACCCGGGTATGACAGGGAACTATGGCTACACCTTC. It is translated as CASSDPGMTGNYGYTF. Filled out from reference TRBV19 and TRBJ1-2, the complete variable domain reads DGGITQSPKYLFRKEGQNVTLSCEQNLNHDAMYWYRQDPGQGLRLIYYSQIVNDFQKGDIAEGYSVSREKKESFPLTVTSAQKNPTAFYLCASSDPGMTGNYGYTFGSGTRLTVV.